One and the same sample provided the 6 T cell receptor beta chains below, sequenced in a study of beta chain features in type 1 diabetes. As every portion of the isolated RNA was reverse transcribed, the sequencing read expressed TCRB transcripts. Using immunoSEQ multiplex PCR, the repertoire was profiled, and TCRdb retains in-frame clones only, with some absent. Seen here are fewer than 350,000 clones, around a fifth observed once, and the top ten hold 0.044%. The sequenced sample consisted of naive CD4+ T cells from blood. These receptors were taken from a woman aged 18 to 35 in good health.

J is TRBJ2-7 and V is TRBV18; 12 bases align to TRBD2. The germline V gene encodes CDR1 KGHSH and CDR2 LQKENI. The CDR3 totals 18 residues. V lost 6 bases and J lost 5; bases outside the gene matches: 17. The DNA for the CDR3 is TGTGCCAGCTCTAGAACTCCTAGCGGGAGGGGGCTTACGGACGAGCAGTACTTC. Protein sequence: CASSRTPSGRGLTDEQYF.

CDR3 amino acids: CAWTESQETQYF. The CDR3 bases are TGTGCCTGGACGGAGAGCCAAGAGACCCAGTACTTC. V is TRBV30 and J is TRBJ2-5, with D hard to call. The CDR3 extends over 12 amino acids. Trimming left V 4 bases short and J 1 base short, with 7 bases between. Germline CDR1 reads GTSNPN; CDR2 reads SVGIG (reference sequence).

This clone appeared a few times. The chain employs TRBV6-5 and TRBJ1-2; 7 bases are shared with TRBD1. Germline CDR1 is MNHEY and CDR2 is SVGAGI. Germline trimming cut 6 bases from V and 11 bases from J; bases unmatched to any gene: 6. The CDR3 sequence is 11 residues long. DNA for the CDR3: TGTGCCAGCAGAGACCAGGGGGGATACACCTTC. Translation: CASRDQGGYTF.

This chain joins TRBV7-2 and TRBJ2-7, with D maybe TRBD1 (6 bases). Germline V gene sequence: CDR1 SGHTA, CDR2 FQGNSA. This CDR3 has 14 residues. Trimming shortened V by 1 base and J by 6 bases, and 13 bases separated the two germline ends. The CDR3 here is CASSLVRGSFEQYF. Here the CDR3 DNA reads TGTGCCAGCAGCTTAGTGAGGGGGAGCTTCGAGCAGTACTTC.

This clone has only a few counts. This chain uses TRBV10-3 with TRBJ1-1, with D unclear. Trimming removed 3 bases at V and 0 bases at J, with 8 bases between. The CDR3 sequence is 14 residues long. Germline CDR1 is ENHRY and CDR2 is SYGVKD. This CDR3 reads CAISDRGMNTEAFF. The CDR3 DNA follows: TGTGCCATCAGTGATAGAGGGATGAACACTGAAGCTTTCTTT.

The V call is TRBV2, the J call TRBJ1-4, with TRBD1 matching over 8 bases. CDR1 is SNHLY and CDR2 is FYNNEI in the germline V gene. CDR3 length equals 14 residues. The V segment lost 6 bases and the J segment 4 bases; nucleotides outside the gene matches: 4. The CDR3 loop reads CASRQGGLNEKLFF. For the CDR3, the DNA is TGTGCCAGCAGACAGGGGGGTCTTAATGAAAAACTGTTTTTT.